Shown below are 12 T cell receptor beta chains from a single sample sequenced in a study of blood T cell repertoires in COVID-19. The method was immunoSEQ multiplex PCR; TCRdb's version includes in-frame clones alone and lacks a portion of them. The table includes tens of thousands of clones, approximately 78% detected once. Input material: peripheral blood. All receptors come from a human donor with acute or convalescent COVID-19. The donor label of this sample is uncertain.

The chain is built from TRBV2 and TRBJ2-1; D might be TRBD1 (5 bases). Germline V CDR1 and CDR2: SNHLY, FYNNEI. The V end lost 7 bases, the J end lost 4 bases, and 8 bases lay between the germline ends. The CDR3 runs 12 residues. The CDR3 DNA sequence: TGTGCCAGCAAGACAGAGTACAATGAGCAGTTCTTC. Its translation is CASKTEYNEQFF.

The J gene is TRBJ2-1, the V gene TRBV19; the D gene is possibly TRBD2 (6 bases). This CDR3 comprises 15 residues. Between the trimmed V and J ends, which lost 7 bases and 5 bases, there was a span of 18 bases. CDR1 and CDR2 from the germline V gene are LNHDA and SQIVND (reference sequence). In DNA form, the CDR3 reads TGTGCCAGTACCCCCCCTCGCGGGAAGGACAATGAGCAGTTCTTC. This sequence encodes CASTPPRGKDNEQFF. Full variable domain (missing parts from reference TRBV19 and TRBJ2-1): DGGITQSPKYLFRKEGQNVTLSCEQNLNHDAMYWYRQDPGQGLRLIYYSQIVNDFQKGDIAEGYSVSREKKESFPLTVTSAQKNPTAFYLCASTPPRGKDNEQFFGPGTRLTVL.

The chain couples TRBV6-4 to TRBJ1-2; D is ambiguous. The CDR3 totals 13 residues. Between the trimmed V and J ends, which lost 5 bases and 0 bases, there was a span of 7 bases. The germline gives CDR1 MRHNA, CDR2 SNTAGT. The CDR3 bases are TGTGCCAGCAGTCCAGAGGCTAACTATGGCTACACCTTC. Translating it yields CASSPEANYGYTF.

The chain combines TRBV12-3 or TRBV12-4 with TRBJ2-7; 10 bases align to TRBD1. The CDR3 is made up of 13 amino acids. V was clipped by 5 bases and J by 4 bases; unmatched bases: 2. CDR3 nucleotide sequence: TGTGCCAGCAGTCCGGGACAGGGGTACGAGCAGTACTTC. Amino acid sequence: CASSPGQGYEQYF.

This chain joins TRBV7-9 and TRBJ1-2, with 8 nucleotides matching TRBD1. This CDR3 has 18 amino acids. CDR1 SEHNR and CDR2 FQNEAQ come from the germline V gene (reference sequence). Trimming took 4 bases from V and 8 from J; bases not matched to a gene: 21. The CDR3 DNA is TGTGCCAGCAGCTCCACAACTGGACCGGGACAGGCAACTAACGGCTACACCTTC. This codes for CASSSTTGPGQATNGYTF.

The chain joins TRBV11-3 to TRBJ2-1; TRBD2 might be the D (7 bases). This CDR3 is built from 16 residues. Germline loops: CDR1 SGHNT, CDR2 YENEEA. V was trimmed by 0 bases and J by 7 bases, leaving 16 bases between them. The CDR3 sequence is CASSLELGGPRNEQFF. DNA for the CDR3: TGTGCCAGCAGCTTAGAGCTGGGGGGGCCCAGGAATGAGCAGTTCTTC.

The CDR3 spells CASRRGADTQYF. CDR3 DNA sequence: TGTGCCAGCAGACGGGGGGCAGATACGCAGTATTTT. This chain uses TRBV14 with TRBJ2-3; 7 bases are a match to TRBD2. The trim removed 6 bases at V and 4 bases at J, leaving 1 base unmatched. This CDR3 is 12 amino acids long. Germline V lookup: CDR1 SGHDN, CDR2 FVKESK.

This clone has a single count. The chain recombines TRBV4-3 with TRBJ2-7; no clear D. CDR1 and CDR2 (germline): LGHNA, YSLEER. The CDR3 runs to 15 residues. V gave up 0 bases and J gave up 3 bases, with 12 bases separating them. CDR3 protein: CASSQDLGPYYEQYF. The CDR3 DNA reads as TGCGCCAGCAGCCAAGATCTGGGCCCTTACTACGAGCAGTACTTC.

The CDR3 loop is CASSLNFGEKLFF. The DNA for the CDR3 is TGTGCCAGCAGTTTAAATTTTGGGGAGAAACTGTTTTTT. The chain couples TRBV12-3 or TRBV12-4 to TRBJ1-4; D gene uncertain. The CDR3 runs to 13 residues. V lost 2 bases and J 11 bases, leaving 12 bases between the germline ends.

In this sample, this clone turned up once. The V gene is TRBV12-5, the J gene TRBJ2-5; 7 bases are shared with TRBD2. CDR3 length: 17 amino acids. Germline loops: CDR1 LGHNT, CDR2 FRNRAP. With 4 bases clipped from V and 2 bases from J, the junction kept 13 bases outside the gene matches. Written as DNA, the CDR3 is TGTGCTAGTGGTTCCTCGATTCTTGGAGCGGGGCAAGAGACCCAGTACTTC. This codes for CASGSSILGAGQETQYF.

A note on this clone: One end of the junction is discordant with germline, which a read error may explain. V usage is TRBV12-3 or TRBV12-4 and J usage is TRBJ1-4; 9 nucleotides match TRBD1. This CDR3 has 13 amino acids. Written as DNA, the CDR3 is TGTGCCAGCAGCCCTATCGGACAGGGGAAGGCGACTTTT. Translated: CASSPIGQGKATF.

CDR3 sequence (DNA): TGCGCCAGCAGCTTTTCCGGGACAGGGTATGAAGCTTTCTTT. Its translation: CASSFSGTGYEAFF. The chain links TRBV4-1 to TRBJ1-1; TRBD1 matches 9 bases. Germline CDR1 reads MGHRA; CDR2 reads YSYEKL. After removal of 5 bases from V and 7 bases from J, the junction contained 8 bases not matched to a gene. This CDR3 has 14 amino acids.